Here is one TCR beta chain with its context. The data stem from a study of cytomegalovirus exposure and HLA in healthy donors. Researchers ran the PCR with 60 Vbeta and 13 Jbeta primers. Measured with immunoSEQ multiplex PCR; TCRdb has only the in-frame clones, and not every one. The table includes hundreds of thousands of clones, about three quarters detected once. Trimming took off 10 bases at V and 0 bases at J, with 10 bases between the two ends. This CDR3 has 13 amino acids. From germline, CDR1 is LNHDA and CDR2 SQIVND (reference sequence). The chain employs TRBV19 and TRBJ1-5; D is unresolved. The sample taken for sequencing was PBMCs. This receptor was identified in a woman aged 60-75 years in good health and CMV-seropositive. DNA of the CDR3: TGTGCCACCGCTTTTAGTAGCAATCAGCCCCAGCATTTT. It specifies CATAFSSNQPQHF.